The 23 T cell receptor beta chains below were found in one sample sequenced in a study of CD8 T cells in ankylosing spondylitis (TCRdb year 2017). The paper's findings and limits, for the study overall: Blood from ankylosing spondylitis patients appeared to be characterized by a TCR beta motif made up of about 8 highly homologous amino acid variants.

Library creation used 5' RACE. TCRdb records Illumina HiSeq 2500 as the sequencer. Through fastp at Q25 and MiXCR, TCRdb rebuilt clones from the public reads, retaining in-frame beta chains. One record per CDR3 amino acid sequence lists the most common genes and DNA. The sample table contains fewer than 550,000 distinct CDR3 sequences; only one count was recorded for about 5.2% of them. The ten largest clones represent roughly 3.3% of the sample. These TCRs' antigens remain unknown. The sample comprised blood, either unsorted or a sorted T cell fraction (not recorded which). The receptors originated from a male donor with ankylosing spondylitis.

This clonotype was counted many times. The CDR3 sequence is CASITGQNTGELFF. The CDR3 bases are TGTGCCAGCATTACGGGACAGAACACCGGGGAGCTGTTTTTT. The chain links TRBV7-6 to TRBJ2-2; possibly TRBD1 for D (6 bases). Trimming removed 7 bases at V and 1 base at J, with 10 bases between. This CDR3 has 14 residues. CDR1 is SGHVS and CDR2 is FNYEAQ in the germline V gene.

The table lists this clonotype with many counts. The chain combines TRBV10-3 with TRBJ1-4; D possibly corresponds to TRBD1 (6 bases). Germline CDR1 and CDR2: ENHRY and SYGVKD. Deletions cut 11 bases from V and 4 bases from J, with 11 bases between. There are 12 residues in the CDR3. DNA for the CDR3: TGTGCCGTGGGGGCCGATAATGAAAAACTGTTTTTT. Translated, it gives CAVGADNEKLFF.

At least ten counts were recorded for this clonotype. The V gene is TRBV20-1, the J gene TRBJ1-5; no clear D. Looked up from germline, CDR1 is DFQATT and CDR2 is SNEGSKA (reference sequence). V was pared by 3 bases and J by 5 bases, with 11 bases between. There are 13 residues in the CDR3. For the CDR3, the DNA is TGCAGTGCTAGCCCGACTGGTTATCAGCCCCAGCATTTT. Amino acids: CSASPTGYQPQHF.

This clonotype was detected ten times or more. The chain has TRBV10-3 and TRBJ2-7, with D uncertain. The CDR3 consists of 11 residues. V was cut by 9 bases and J by 4 bases, with 10 bases left in between. Germline loops: CDR1 ENHRY, CDR2 SYGVKD. As DNA, the CDR3 is TGTGCCATTAAGGACGGATACGAGCAGTACTTC. This sequence encodes CAIKDGYEQYF.

This clonotype was observed at least ten times. V gene TRBV27 combines with J gene TRBJ2-3; weak D call: TRBD2 (6 bases). The V and J ends lost 5 bases and 6 bases respectively, with 18 bases between them. Germline loops: CDR1 MNHEY, CDR2 SMNVEV (reference sequence). The CDR3 runs 15 residues. The CDR3 protein is CASSLLRERVDTQYF. The CDR3 coding sequence is TGTGCCAGCAGTCTCCTTCGGGAGCGGGTGGATACGCAGTATTTT.

This clonotype was counted at least ten times. The rearrangement links TRBV6-2 or TRBV6-3 to TRBJ1-3; D is perhaps TRBD1 (5 bases). Trimming took off 5 bases at V and 8 bases at J, with 16 bases between the two ends. CDR3 size: 14 residues. Looked up from germline, CDR1 is MNHEY and CDR2 is SVGEGT. The CDR3 DNA reads TGTGCCAGCAGTGCCACGGACACCCTGTACACCATATATTTT. This gives the protein CASSATDTLYTIYF.

Ten or more counts support this clonotype. This chain uses TRBV5-1 with TRBJ1-1; the D is unclear. Trimming stripped 0 bases from V and 6 bases from J, with 6 bases between. The length of the CDR3 is 12 residues. Germline V gives CDR1 SGHRS, CDR2 YFSETQ. The CDR3 spells CASSLVSSEAFF. Here the CDR3 DNA reads TGCGCCAGCAGCTTGGTGAGTTCTGAAGCTTTCTTT.

Regarding this clonotype: Given a much more abundant clone one base away, this may be a read error. The chain combines TRBV27 with TRBJ2-7; D uncertain. Per the germline V gene, CDR1 is MNHEY and CDR2 is SMNVEV (reference sequence). The CDR3 length is 13 residues. The CDR3 DNA sequence: TGTGCCAGCAGTTTAGGAGCCCTCTACGAGGAGTACTTC. Translated: CASSLGALYEEYF.

This clonotype came up many times. The CDR3 loop reads CASSLGGDSYEQYF. The CDR3 region has the DNA TGTGCCAGCAGCCTGGGGGGGGACTCCTACGAGCAGTACTTC. V and J are TRBV7-2 and TRBJ2-7; 7 bases align to TRBD2. The CDR3 is made up of 14 amino acids. Germline V gene sequence: CDR1 SGHTA, CDR2 FQGNSA. Trimming removed 5 bases from V and 0 bases from J; junction bases left unmatched: 4.

This clonotype was seen at least ten times. The chain links TRBV28 to TRBJ2-5; no firm D call. Germline assignment: CDR1 MDHEN and CDR2 SYDVKM. V lost 5 bases to trimming and J lost 3 bases, with 10 bases between them. The length of the CDR3 is 13 residues. CDR3 sequence: CASSASMEETQYF. The CDR3 nucleotides are TGTGCCAGCAGTGCCTCGATGGAAGAGACCCAGTACTTC. The full variable domain, completed using reference TRBV28 and TRBJ2-5, is DVKVTQSSRYLVKRTGEKVFLECVQDMDHENMFWYRQDPGLGLRLIYFSYDVKMKEKGDIPEGYSVSREKKERFSLILESASTNQTSMYLCASSASMEETQYFGPGTRLLVL.

The sample holds many counts of this clonotype. The V call is TRBV2, the J call TRBJ2-7; TRBD1 is a possible D gene (6 bases). Germline lookup yields CDR1 SNHLY and CDR2 FYNNEI. The CDR3 consists of 11 residues. The V and J ends lost 6 bases and 7 bases respectively, with 10 bases between them. The chain's CDR3 is CASRQGTEQYF. The CDR3, as DNA: TGTGCCAGCAGGCAAGGGACAGAGCAGTACTTC.

This clonotype was counted at least ten times. The chain employs TRBV29-1 and TRBJ2-5; 7 bases map to TRBD2. CDR1 SQVTM and CDR2 ANQGSEA come from the germline V gene. The trim removed 4 bases at V and 4 bases at J, leaving 6 bases unmatched. The CDR3 has 13 residues. The CDR3 sequence: CSVGLTSRETQYF. Here the CDR3 DNA reads TGCAGCGTTGGCTTGACTAGCAGAGAGACCCAGTACTTC.

This clonotype has a count of ten or more. The gene calls are TRBV5-1 and TRBJ1-3; the D gene is possibly TRBD1 (5 bases). This CDR3 is built from 14 residues. Germline CDR1 reads SGHRS; CDR2 reads YFSETQ. V lost 0 bases and J lost 9, with 13 bases in between. As DNA, the CDR3 is TGCGCCAGCAGCTTGGGGGCGCAAGGGGCCACCATATATTTT. Amino acid sequence: CASSLGAQGATIYF.

Ten or more counts support this clonotype. The chain employs TRBV7-2 and TRBJ2-2, with 8 bases lining up with TRBD1. The trim removed 5 bases at V and 5 bases at J, leaving 13 bases unmatched. This CDR3 is 17 amino acids long. The V gene's germline CDR1 is SGHTA and CDR2 FQGNSA. The CDR3 nucleotides read TGTGCCAGCAGCCCGACCTGGACAGGGCCCTGGACCGGGGAGCTGTTTTTT. It is translated as CASSPTWTGPWTGELFF.

This clonotype was seen many times. The rearrangement uses TRBV5-1 and TRBJ2-1; D is ambiguous. V lost 0 bases and J 9 bases, leaving 13 bases between the germline ends. The CDR3 loop spans 14 amino acids. Germline lookup yields CDR1 SGHRS and CDR2 YFSETQ. The CDR3 DNA follows: TGCGCCAGCAGCTTGGACCCCCTTCGTTCTGAGCAGTTCTTC. Its protein product is CASSLDPLRSEQFF.

This clonotype turned up a few times. The rearrangement joins TRBV5-6 to TRBJ2-2; D gene unclear. There are 14 residues in the CDR3. The V gene lost 1 base and the J gene lost 4 bases, with 8 bases spanning the gap. Germline V gene lookup returns CDR1 SGHDT and CDR2 YYEEEE. Written as DNA, the CDR3 is TGTGCCAGCAGCTTGCCCTCCGGCACCGGGGAGCTGTTTTTT. This codes for CASSLPSGTGELFF.

This clonotype was counted many times. The rearrangement links TRBV7-8 to TRBJ1-1, with D possibly matching TRBD1 (5 bases). The CDR3 sequence is 14 residues long. V lost 5 bases to trimming and J lost 1 base, with 11 bases between them. Germline-derived CDR1 and CDR2 are SGHVS and FQNEAQ. The CDR3 DNA reads as TGTGCCAGCAGCCAGACAGAGAGGAACACTGAAGCTTTCTTT. It translates to CASSQTERNTEAFF.

This clonotype was recorded at least ten times. The gene calls are TRBV28 and TRBJ2-7, with a tentative D call TRBD2 (6 bases). CDR3 length: 15 amino acids. CDR1 MDHEN and CDR2 SYDVKM come from the germline V gene. The V end was cut by 5 bases, the J end by 5 bases, with 19 bases between. The DNA for the CDR3 is TGTGCCAGCAGTACCAGCGGGCCTCCGAGAGACGAGCAGTACTTC. Protein sequence: CASSTSGPPRDEQYF.

The DNA for the CDR3 is TGTGCCAGCAGTTTATCGGGGACGGGACAGAACTATGGCTACACCTTC. Translation: CASSLSGTGQNYGYTF. V and J are TRBV27 and TRBJ1-2; TRBD1 agrees at 7 bases. The CDR3 has 16 residues. The V gene's germline CDR1 is MNHEY and CDR2 SMNVEV (reference sequence). V gave up 0 bases and J gave up 2 bases; unmatched junction bases: 6.

This clonotype came up many times. J is TRBJ2-5 and V is TRBV10-3, with D tentatively TRBD1 or TRBD2 (6 bases each). V lost 10 bases to trimming and J lost 6 bases, with 21 bases between them. This CDR3 has 14 amino acids. CDR1 and CDR2 (germline): ENHRY, SYGVKD. The CDR3 is CATRPPGGVKTQYF. In nucleotides, the CDR3 is TGTGCCACTCGCCCCCCCGGGGGCGTGAAGACCCAGTACTTC.

This clonotype came up many times. The chain joins TRBV3-1 to TRBJ1-2; D is possibly TRBD1 (5 bases). Trimming stripped 2 bases from V and 3 bases from J, with 22 bases between. The CDR3 covers 18 residues. Germline lookup yields CDR1 LGHDT and CDR2 YNNKEL (reference sequence). In DNA, the CDR3 is TGTGCCAGCAGCCAATTCGCTTCTCAGACAGCTGTTGACTATGGCTACACCTTC. It codes for CASSQFASQTAVDYGYTF.

Ten or more counts support this clonotype. The V call is TRBV29-1, the J call TRBJ2-1; 8 bases line up with TRBD2. Germline assignment: CDR1 SQVTM and CDR2 ANQGSEA. The CDR3 length is 13 residues. V dropped 4 bases and J dropped 8; count of bases not matched to a gene: 7. CDR3: CSVAGLGVYEQFF. The CDR3 DNA reads TGCAGCGTTGCGGGACTAGGTGTATATGAGCAGTTCTTC.

This clonotype was seen at least ten times. V usage is TRBV12-3 or TRBV12-4 and J usage is TRBJ2-2, with TRBD2 matching 8 bases. V shed 4 bases, J shed 1 base, and the junction held 8 bases outside the gene matches. The CDR3 is made up of 17 amino acids. CDR3 DNA sequence: TGTGCCAGCAGTTCCTACGGGAGGGCCGGGAACACCGGGGAGCTGTTTTTT. Translation: CASSSYGRAGNTGELFF.